This T cell receptor (beta chain) was profiled in a study of spatial heterogeneity in lung cancer. Overall study: Consistent detection of more beta-chain than alpha-chain sequences was observed. A unique TCR and UMI combination showed up more than ten times in raw reads, on average. Study-wide results and caveats: Tumoral mutation counts were tracked by counts of expanded intratumoral alpha and beta TCRs.

Via MiXCR, TCRdb re-called the 5' RACE reads, giving one row per CDR3 protein. The repertoire holds fewer than 300 distinct CDR3 sequences, with less than 4.5% as singletons. Germline CDR1 and CDR2: KGHDR and SFDVKD. V shed 4 bases and J shed 5 bases, with 3 bases lying between them. This CDR3 has 11 residues. The time point here: sample taken at primary tumor resection. Samples were donated by 72 untreated early-stage non-small cell lung cancer patients. Researchers sequenced whole RNA taken from tumor, nontumor lung or frozen PBMC without sorting. This clonotype is classed as large. The antigen remains unidentified. This beta chain represents an off-target read in a library built for alpha chains; its size is of limited meaning.

The sample consisted of lung tumor tissue, taken at surgery. The rearrangement uses TRBV24-1 and TRBJ2-3; D is ambiguous. The TCR originated in a male donor with early-stage non-small cell lung cancer. Here the CDR3 DNA reads TGTGCCACCAGTGAGGGAGATACGCAGTATTTT. This sequence encodes CATSEGDTQYF.